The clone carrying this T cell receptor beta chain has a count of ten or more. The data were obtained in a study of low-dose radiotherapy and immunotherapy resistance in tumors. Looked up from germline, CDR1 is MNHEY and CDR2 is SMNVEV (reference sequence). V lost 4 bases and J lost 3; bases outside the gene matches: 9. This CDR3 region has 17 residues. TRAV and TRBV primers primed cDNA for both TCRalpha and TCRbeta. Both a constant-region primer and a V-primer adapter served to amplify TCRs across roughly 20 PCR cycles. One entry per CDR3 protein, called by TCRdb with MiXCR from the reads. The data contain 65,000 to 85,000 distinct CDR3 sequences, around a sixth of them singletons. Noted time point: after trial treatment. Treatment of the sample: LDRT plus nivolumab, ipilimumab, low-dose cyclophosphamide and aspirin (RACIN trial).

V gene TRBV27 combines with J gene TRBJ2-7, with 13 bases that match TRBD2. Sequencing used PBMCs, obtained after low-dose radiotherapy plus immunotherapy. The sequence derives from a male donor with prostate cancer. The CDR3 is CASSSVGTSGIGYEQYF. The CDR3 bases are TGTGCCAGCAGTTCCGTCGGGACTAGCGGGATCGGCTACGAGCAGTACTTC.